This T cell receptor (beta chain) was identified during a study of T cell clones after liver transplantation. Whole-study context: Patients counted as tolerant after at least one year off all immunosuppression, enzymes not exceeding twice normal.

The germline CDR1 and CDR2 sequences are PRHDT and FYEKMQ (reference sequence). V shed 5 bases, J shed 4 bases, and the junction held 3 bases outside the gene matches. The CDR3 loop spans 14 amino acids. Measured with immunoSEQ multiplex PCR; TCRdb has only the in-frame clones, and not every one. The repertoire holds some 120,000 clones, with about nine tenths as singletons. The TCR comes from a human patient who received a liver transplant. Some of the T cells might come from the graft donor. The chain is built from TRBV13 and TRBJ2-5; 11 nucleotides match TRBD2. Here the sequenced sample was CD4+ T cells from blood, taken 12 months after liver transplant. The CDR3, as DNA: TGTGCCAGCAGCCCTGGACTAGCGGGAGAGACCCAGTACTTC. It is translated as CASSPGLAGETQYF. The full variable domain, completed using reference TRBV13 and TRBJ2-5, is AAGVIQSPRHLIKEKRETATLKCYPIPRHDTVYWYQQGPGQDPQFLISFYEKMQSDKGSIPDRFSAQQFSDYHSELNMSSLELGDSALYFCASSPGLAGETQYFGPGTRLLVL.